These T cell receptor beta chains were read from a single sample in a study of blood T cell repertoires in COVID-19. Libraries were prepared by immunoSEQ multiplex PCR; TCRdb keeps only in-frame clonotypes and omits some of them. Among over 70,000 clones, roughly 78% were seen once, and the ten largest hold about 9.4%. Sequences were obtained from peripheral blood. These receptors were taken from a man between 60 and 75 years old with acute or convalescent COVID-19. Both conserved end residues are part of each CDR3. A D gene is named only where the DNA matches it firmly. Where a row states a size, it is once, few, many or the class of an expanded clone; other rows omit it.

19	.	TRBV6-2/TRBV6-3	TRBD2	TRBJ2-1	CASSYKGLAGVSSYNEQFF	TGTGCCAGCAGTTACAAAGGACTAGCGGGAGTGAGCTCCTACAATGAGCAGTTCTTC
13	.	TRBV6-1	.	TRBJ2-5	CASTRDSQETQYF	TGTGCCAGCACGAGGGATAGCCAAGAGACCCAGTACTTC
13	.	TRBV28	.	TRBJ1-2	CASSLSGVDGYTF	TGTGCCAGCAGTTTATCCGGGGTAGATGGCTACACCTTC
14	few	TRBV5-1	.	TRBJ2-3	CASSLGQTTDTQYF	TGCGCCAGCAGCTTGGGGCAAACCACAGATACGCAGTATTTT
14	.	TRBV6-2/TRBV6-3	TRBD1	TRBJ1-1	CASSFRGKDTEAFF	TGTGCCAGCAGTTTCAGGGGGAAGGACACTGAAGCTTTCTTT
16	.	TRBV18	TRBD1	TRBJ1-1	CASSPRQGQGNTEAFF	TGTGCCAGCTCACCACGGCAGGGACAGGGGAACACTGAAGCTTTCTTT
17	few	TRBV7-9	TRBD1	TRBJ1-4	CASSDPGQASLSEKLFF	TGTGCCAGCAGCGATCCGGGACAGGCCTCCCTGAGTGAAAAACTGTTTTTT
18	once	TRBV7-2	TRBD2	TRBJ2-7	CASSLAPLTSGGSYEQYF	TGTGCCAGCAGCTTAGCCCCCCTTACTAGCGGGGGTTCCTACGAGCAGTACTTC
15	few	TRBV18	.	TRBJ2-6	CASSSGFSGANVLTF	TGTGCCAGCTCTTCCGGGTTCTCTGGGGCCAACGTCCTGACTTTC
15	few	TRBV6-5	.	TRBJ1-3	CASSKGGLSGNTIYF	TGTGCCAGCAGCAAAGGAGGACTATCTGGAAACACCATATATTTT
14	.	TRBV5-1	TRBD2	TRBJ2-3	CASSPGGNADTQYF	TGCGCCAGCAGCCCGGGGGGTAACGCAGATACGCAGTATTTT
12	.	TRBV5-8	.	TRBJ1-6	CASSFRRSPLHF	TGTGCCAGCAGCTTCAGGCGTTCACCCCTCCACTTT
13	.	TRBV4-2	.	TRBJ1-4	CASSQDFGEKLFF	TGTGCCAGCAGCCAAGATTTCGGTGAAAAACTGTTTTTT
14	.	TRBV2	.	TRBJ2-5	CASSEGRGFQTQYF	TGTGCCAGCAGTGAAGGGCGGGGTTTCCAGACCCAGTACTTC
15	once	TRBV6-2/TRBV6-3	TRBD1	TRBJ2-1	CASSPSPTGKNEQFF	TGTGCCAGCAGTCCATCCCCGACAGGGAAGAATGAGCAGTTCTTC
15	.	TRBV18	.	TRBJ1-2	CASSPLGGGDYGYTF	TGTGCCAGCTCACCACTCGGGGGAGGAGACTATGGCTACACCTTC
19	.	TRBV28	.	TRBJ2-6	CASSFLNIGRVAGANVLTF	TGTGCCAGCAGTTTCCTTAATATTGGCAGGGTAGCTGGGGCCAACGTCCTGACTTTC
15	once	TRBV27	TRBD2	TRBJ2-7	CASSPLGSGKHEQYF	TGTGCCAGCAGTCCCCTTGGTAGCGGGAAACACGAGCAGTACTTC
14	.	TRBV4-3	.	TRBJ2-1	CASSQELGQGNKFF	TGCGCCAGCAGCCAAGAGCTTGGGCAGGGCAATAAGTTCTTC
15	few	TRBV15	.	TRBJ1-5	CATSRDGQPNQPQHF	TGTGCCACCAGCAGGGACGGACAGCCTAATCAGCCCCAGCATTTT
17	.	TRBV5-1	TRBD2	TRBJ2-5	CASSPGTSGRPTETQYF	TGCGCCAGCAGCCCTGGGACTAGCGGGAGGCCGACAGAGACCCAGTACTTC
17	.	TRBV19	.	TRBJ2-7	CASSISPGSGFPYEQYF	TGTGCCAGTAGTATATCGCCGGGGAGTGGCTTCCCCTACGAGCAGTACTTC
15	few	TRBV24-1	TRBD2	TRBJ2-1	CAAGRAGQSYNEQFF	TGTGCCGCCGGGAGGGCAGGCCAATCCTACAATGAGCAGTTCTTC